This entry is about one TCR beta chain. The record originates from a study of shared clonotypes between healthy human individuals. The CDR3 is made up of 16 amino acids. The germline gives CDR1 LNHDA, CDR2 SQIVND (reference sequence). The ends lost 3 bases at V and 2 bases at J; junction bases unmatched: 4. Produced via immunoSEQ multiplex PCR; TCRdb's table is partial and in-frame only. The sample lists under 750,000 clones; roughly 72% were seen once. This sequence originates from a young woman in good health. The chain uses TRBV19 and TRBJ2-6, with 7 positions matching TRBD2. The source material was memory CD4+ T cells sorted from blood. Documented subset: CD45RA-negative fraction. The CDR3 sequence: CASSIEGGTGANVLTF. For the CDR3, the DNA is TGTGCCAGTAGTATTGAGGGAGGGACTGGGGCCAACGTCCTGACTTTC. Supplemented by reference TRBV19 and TRBJ2-6, the full variable domain reads DGGITQSPKYLFRKEGQNVTLSCEQNLNHDAMYWYRQDPGQGLRLIYYSQIVNDFQKGDIAEGYSVSREKKESFPLTVTSAQKNPTAFYLCASSIEGGTGANVLTFGAGSRLTVL.